The present TCR beta chain was sequenced within a study of blood T cell repertoires in COVID-19. Only one count was recorded for this clone. Participants had their cohort set by participant-reported clinical history. The CDR3 is 15 amino acids. Germline-derived CDR1 and CDR2 are KGHSH and LQKENI. Unmatched junction bases numbered 5, after V lost 4 bases and J lost 0 bases. Source study methods: Reference gene primer amplification gave nucleated cell count estimates. Sequencing was performed with immunoSEQ multiplex PCR; in TCRdb, only in-frame clones are kept and a portion is missing. V, J and clone size are those of that table, while D and trimming were read from the DNA. The data show roughly 150,000 clones, over 80% seen once.

The TCR was taken from a man aged 65 to 79 who had been exposed to COVID-19. Sample: PBMCs or T cells enriched from blood (not recorded which). V is TRBV18 and J is TRBJ1-1, with 7 bases aligning to TRBD1. The CDR3 DNA sequence: TGTGCCAGCTCACTCGCCGGGACAGTGAACACTGAAGCTTTCTTT. As protein: CASSLAGTVNTEAFF.